This T cell receptor beta chain is from a study of T cell responses to AZD1222 COVID-19 vaccine. Here immunoSEQ multiplex PCR was the method, and the copy in TCRdb shows in-frame clones only, minus some. This sample has 80,000 to 100,000 clones; 90% to 95% occur once, and the top ten carry approximately 10%. Study-level points and caveats: Variant regions that are unmutated are reportedly the target of nearly half of spike-specific TCRs. Donors in the cohort were predominantly white British and more often female, and clonal diversity was possibly underestimated.

A note on this clone: No antigen is known for it.

Second-dose timings of about 4 or about 12 weeks were pooled. The CDR3 runs 16 residues. CDR1 and CDR2 (germline): SGHTA, FQGNSA. V lost 1 base to trimming and J lost 6 bases, with 18 bases between them. This chain joins TRBV7-2 and TRBJ1-1; tentatively, D is TRBD1 (5 bases). The sample here was peripheral blood, taken 28 days after the second AZD1222 dose. The sequence derives from an adult who received the AZD1222 COVID-19 vaccine. The CDR3 DNA reads TGTGCCAGCAGCTTAGGCTTGGGGGGGAGGTTTGCTGAAGCTTTCTTT. Translated, it gives CASSLGLGGRFAEAFF.